The 27 T cell receptor beta chains listed next were all sequenced from one sample in a study of early stage breast cancer tumors. The repertoire was sequenced with immunoSEQ multiplex PCR; TCRdb's copy has only in-frame clones and lacks some. Here the sample spans tens of thousands of clones, just under 80% being singletons. Sequenced sample: blood. The receptors were gathered from a person in their 40s with breast cancer.

The chain uses TRBV6-4 and TRBJ2-1, with 14 positions matching TRBD2. The junction had 8 bases not matched to a gene; V was cut back by 0 bases and J by 13 bases. Germline-derived CDR1 and CDR2 are MRHNA and SNTAGT. The length of the CDR3 is 16 residues. In DNA, the CDR3 is TGTGCCAGCAGTGACTCCCCTGGGACTAGCGGGAGACCCCAGTTCTTC. This gives the protein CASSDSPGTSGRPQFF.

This chain joins TRBV7-8 and TRBJ2-2; TRBD2 might be the D (6 bases). The CDR3 spans 14 residues. V was cut by 0 bases and J by 7 bases, with 9 bases left in between. Germline CDR1 and CDR2: SGHVS and FQNEAQ. Here the CDR3 reads CASSLALEGGELFF. The CDR3, as DNA: TGTGCCAGCAGCTTAGCGCTGGAGGGCGGGGAGCTGTTTTTT. Using reference TRBV7-8 and TRBJ2-2 for the parts outside the CDR3, the full variable domain is GAGVSQSPRYKVAKRGQDVALRCDPISGHVSLFWYQQALGQGPEFLTYFQNEAQLDKSGLPSDRFFAERPEGSVSTLKIQRTQQEDSAVYLCASSLALEGGELFFGEGSRLTVL.

This chain links TRBV6-6 with TRBJ2-3; 8 nucleotides line up with TRBD2. Germline lookup yields CDR1 MNHNY and CDR2 SVGAGI (reference sequence). Losses at the gene ends were 5 bases for V and 5 bases for J; bases not matched to a gene: 12. The CDR3 is 16 amino acids. CDR3 loop: CASSTRTSRAKDTQYF. The CDR3 region has the DNA TGTGCCAGCAGTACCCGGACTAGCAGGGCGAAAGATACGCAGTATTTT.

This rearrangement joins TRBV6-5 to TRBJ1-1; weak D call: TRBD1 (5 bases). CDR3 length: 13 amino acids. Per germline, CDR1 MNHEY and CDR2 SVGAGI. Trimming left V 6 bases short and J 8 bases short, with 16 bases between. The CDR3 loop reads CASSQGGLKEAFF. The CDR3 region has the DNA TGTGCCAGCAGCCAGGGCGGGTTAAAGGAAGCTTTCTTT.

The chain joins TRBV11-3 to TRBJ2-1; no firm D call. Germline CDR1 and CDR2: SGHNT and YENEEA. Trimming cost V 0 bases and J 12 bases, with 6 bases left between them. The CDR3 is 11 amino acids. CDR3 coding DNA: TGTGCCAGCAGCTTAGATTTAGGGCAGTTCTTC. Its translation: CASSLDLGQFF.

V is TRBV29-1 and J is TRBJ2-7; 11 positions match TRBD1. The V gene's germline CDR1 is SQVTM and CDR2 ANQGSEA. This CDR3 is built from 14 residues. J gave up 5 bases and V 2 bases, and 5 bases lay outside the gene matches. Written as DNA, the CDR3 is TGCAGCGTTGAATGGCTGGGACAGGGGGACGAGCAGTACTTC. Translated: CSVEWLGQGDEQYF.

This sequence joins TRBV4-2 and TRBJ2-3, with TRBD2 matching over 15 bases. CDR3 length equals 18 residues. Germline V gene sequence: CDR1 LGHNA, CDR2 YNFKEQ. Trimming removed 0 bases from V and 5 bases from J; junction bases left unmatched: 6. The CDR3 sequence is CASSQDRRTSGGGDTQYF. Here the CDR3 DNA reads TGTGCCAGCAGCCAAGATCGGCGGACTAGCGGGGGGGGAGATACGCAGTATTTT.

CDR3 DNA: TGCGCCAGCAGCTTGAAGGGTCTAGCGGTCGGGAATGAGCAGTTCTTC. It is translated as CASSLKGLAVGNEQFF. The chain links TRBV5-1 to TRBJ2-1; 7 bases are a match to TRBD2. This CDR3 contains 16 residues. In germline, CDR1 is SGHRS, CDR2 YFSETQ. The V segment lost 1 base and the J segment 7 bases; nucleotides outside the gene matches: 11.

V and J are TRBV6-1 and TRBJ1-2, with 7 bases aligning to TRBD1. Germline CDR1 MNHNS, CDR2 SASEGT. V dropped 6 bases and J dropped 4; count of bases not matched to a gene: 8. The CDR3 sequence is 14 residues long. The CDR3 here is CASSTGVDVYGYTF. The CDR3 DNA is TGTGCCAGCAGCACAGGGGTGGACGTCTATGGCTACACCTTC.

The chain recombines TRBV10-3 with TRBJ2-5; 9 bases match TRBD2. Germline V gene lookup returns CDR1 ENHRY and CDR2 SYGVKD. The CDR3 has 16 amino acids. V lost 0 bases, J lost 5 bases, and 7 bases stayed unmatched. The CDR3 DNA reads as TGTGCCATCAGTGAGTCCGCGGGAGGGGTCAGTGAGACCCAGTACTTC. Translation gives CAISESAGGVSETQYF.

The rearrangement joins TRBV6-5 to TRBJ2-7, with D perhaps assigned TRBD1 or TRBD2 (7 bases each). CDR3 length equals 16 residues. Germline loops: CDR1 MNHEY, CDR2 SVGAGI. V was clipped by 2 bases and J by 7 bases, with 21 bases between them. CDR3 sequence: CASSYELGRGGLEQYF. In DNA form, the CDR3 reads TGTGCCAGCAGTTACGAATTGGGCAGGGGGGGCTTGGAGCAGTACTTC.

DNA for the CDR3: TGCAGTGCTATGAGAAGCTACGAGCAGTACTTC. It codes for CSAMRSYEQYF. This sequence joins TRBV20-1 and TRBJ2-7; D gene unclear. Trimming pared 4 bases from V and 3 bases from J, leaving 7 bases between. In germline, CDR1 is DFQATT, CDR2 SNEGSKA (reference sequence). The CDR3 runs to 11 residues.

This clone was counted a few times. The V call is TRBV5-1, the J call TRBJ1-1; D gene uncertain. The V and J ends lost 0 bases and 0 bases respectively, with 3 bases between them. The germline V gene encodes CDR1 SGHRS and CDR2 YFSETQ. CDR3 length: 13 residues. Here the CDR3 DNA reads TGCGCCAGCAGCTTGGTTGTGAACACTGAAGCTTTCTTT. This encodes CASSLVVNTEAFF. The full variable domain, with the rest looked up from reference TRBV5-1 and TRBJ1-1, is KAGVTQTPRYLIKTRGQQVTLSCSPISGHRSVSWYQQTPGQGLQFLFEYFSETQRNKGNFPGRFSGRQFSNSRSEMNVSTLELGDSALYLCASSLVVNTEAFFGQGTRLTVV.

The V and J genes are TRBV2 and TRBJ1-2, with 7 bases that match TRBD1. With V trimmed by 5 bases and J by 2 bases, 2 bases remained unmatched. Per germline, CDR1 SNHLY and CDR2 FYNNEI. The CDR3 is 13 residues long. In DNA, the CDR3 is TGTGCCAGCAGTACGGGACAGAACTATGGCTACACCTTC. Amino acids: CASSTGQNYGYTF.

This clone was picked up a small number of times. The chain recombines TRBV9 with TRBJ1-5; D is unclear. This CDR3 is 14 amino acids long. Germline V gives CDR1 SGDLS, CDR2 YYNGEE. Trimming pared 4 bases from V and 1 base from J, leaving 9 bases between. As DNA, the CDR3 is TGTGCCAGCAGCCCATTAGCGAGCAATCAGCCCCAGCATTTT. It yields the protein CASSPLASNQPQHF.

This rearrangement joins TRBV30 to TRBJ1-2; 7 bases line up with TRBD1. V trimming: 1 base; J trimming: 4 bases; junction bases outside the gene matches: 6. The germline V gene has CDR1 GTSNPN and CDR2 SVGIG (reference sequence). CDR3 length: 14 amino acids. CDR3 amino acids: CAWSEGQGVYGYTF. CDR3 coding DNA: TGTGCCTGGAGTGAAGGGCAGGGGGTCTATGGCTACACCTTC.

The chain couples TRBV9 to TRBJ1-4; possible D gene TRBD1, 5 bases. Trimming removed 2 bases from V and 8 bases from J, with 19 bases in between. This CDR3 has 16 residues. CDR1 and CDR2 (germline): SGDLS, YYNGEE. The CDR3: CASSVQSGGENEKLFF. In DNA form, the CDR3 reads TGTGCCAGCAGCGTCCAATCAGGAGGGGAGAACGAAAAACTGTTTTTT.

CDR3 loop: CASSRRERLYEQYF. In nucleotides, the CDR3 is TGTGCCAGCAGTCGAAGGGAGCGCCTCTACGAGCAGTACTTC. The chain employs TRBV27 and TRBJ2-7, with D maybe TRBD2 (5 bases). The CDR3 sequence is 14 residues long. Trimming stripped 5 bases from V and 3 bases from J, with 14 bases between. Looked up from germline, CDR1 is MNHEY and CDR2 is SMNVEV (reference sequence).

The J gene is TRBJ2-3, the V gene TRBV5-1; 7 nucleotides agree with TRBD1. Per germline, CDR1 SGHRS and CDR2 YFSETQ. V dropped 3 bases and J dropped 2; count of bases not matched to a gene: 6. The CDR3 sequence is 15 residues long. CDR3 nucleotides: TGCGCCAGCAGCTCCGGGACAGACTACACAGATACGCAGTATTTT. This codes for CASSSGTDYTDTQYF.

The chain employs TRBV11-1 and TRBJ1-3; D unclear. Trimming shortened V by 7 bases and J by 1 base, and 11 bases separated the two germline ends. This CDR3 is built from 14 residues. Germline CDR1 SGHAT, CDR2 FQDESV (reference sequence). In DNA, the CDR3 is TGTGCCAGCACCACGACGGGGTCTGGAAACACCATATATTTT. Its protein product is CASTTTGSGNTIYF.

The V gene is TRBV27, the J gene TRBJ2-1; possible D gene TRBD1, 6 bases. Germline CDR1 and CDR2: MNHEY and SMNVEV (reference sequence). V gave up 6 bases and J gave up 0 bases, with 15 bases separating them. This CDR3 has 16 amino acids. CDR3 residues: CASRGTRGSSYNEQFF. CDR3 nucleotide sequence: TGTGCCAGCAGGGGCACCAGGGGAAGCTCCTACAATGAGCAGTTCTTC.

The chain joins TRBV2 to TRBJ2-1; 8 bases line up with TRBD2. CDR3 length: 15 amino acids. Germline trimming cut 7 bases from V and 6 bases from J; bases unmatched to any gene: 11. Germline V gene data show CDR1 as SNHLY and CDR2 as FYNNEI. In DNA, the CDR3 is TGTGCCAGCACTATGTCGGAACTAGCGGCCAATGAGCAGTTCTTC. Translated, it gives CASTMSELAANEQFF.

The chain recombines TRBV10-3 with TRBJ1-1; 8 bases line up with TRBD1. This CDR3 region has 14 residues. The V gene's germline CDR1 is ENHRY and CDR2 SYGVKD. Losses at the gene ends were 8 bases for V and 0 bases for J; bases not matched to a gene: 5. CDR3 protein: CAIQTGAMNTEAFF. The CDR3 DNA follows: TGTGCCATCCAGACAGGGGCGATGAACACTGAAGCTTTCTTT.

The rearrangement joins TRBV30 to TRBJ2-5; 7 nucleotides line up with TRBD2. There are 13 residues in the CDR3. Germline values: CDR1 GTSNPN, CDR2 SVGIG (reference sequence). Trimming removed 3 bases from V and 9 bases from J; junction bases left unmatched: 10. The CDR3, as DNA: TGTGCCTGGAGAATAAGGGCCCGGGGGGCCCAGTACTTC. It yields the protein CAWRIRARGAQYF.

This clone has a single count. The genes are TRBV4-1 and TRBJ2-5; D is possibly TRBD2 (5 bases). Germline assignment: CDR1 MGHRA and CDR2 YSYEKL. This CDR3 is 14 amino acids long. V gave up 3 bases and J gave up 7 bases, with 15 bases separating them. Here the CDR3 reads CASSQSFIAGTQYF. The CDR3, as DNA: TGCGCCAGCAGCCAGAGTTTTATTGCGGGGACCCAGTACTTC.

On this clone itself: The identical CDR3 is also encoded by other nucleotide sequences in the sample. CDR3 sequence: CASSFGTSGYNEQFF. The DNA of the CDR3 is TGTGCCAGCAGCTTCGGGACTAGCGGCTACAATGAGCAGTTCTTC. The chain carries TRBV11-2 and TRBJ2-1, with 11 bases that match TRBD2. This CDR3 contains 15 residues. Germline-derived CDR1 and CDR2 are SGHAT and FQNNGV. Trimming at V came to 3 bases and at J to 3 bases, leaving 1 base not matched to a gene.

The chain uses TRBV30 and TRBJ1-5, with D tentatively TRBD1 (5 bases). The V end was cut by 0 bases, the J end by 7 bases, with 10 bases between. The CDR3 runs to 13 residues. Per the germline V gene, CDR1 is GTSNPN and CDR2 is SVGIG (reference sequence). The CDR3 nucleotides read TGTGCCTGGAGTGTAGGGGCAGGACAGCCCCAGCATTTT. It is translated as CAWSVGAGQPQHF.